The TCR beta chain under discussion was sequenced for a study of Tregs in tolerant kidney transplant recipients. Points from the study as a whole: Validation in larger populations is needed because few patients were studied.

Method: immunoSEQ multiplex PCR; TCRdb's copy keeps in-frame clones and lacks some. The repertoire holds roughly 66,000 clones, roughly 89% seen once, with about 10% in the top ten. For this clone: Antigen unknown.

The V and J ends lost 0 bases and 4 bases respectively, with 12 bases between them. Germline V gene sequence: CDR1 LGHNA, CDR2 YNFKEQ. This CDR3 is built from 15 residues. This material consisted of CD8+ T cells from blood, taken before the transplant. This clonotype was obtained from a human donor who received a combined kidney and bone marrow transplant. The rearrangement links TRBV4-2 to TRBJ1-2; D is unclear. CDR3 nucleotides: TGTGCCAGCAGCCAAGATGGCGGGCCGACCTATGGCTACACCTTC. Protein product: CASSQDGGPTYGYTF.